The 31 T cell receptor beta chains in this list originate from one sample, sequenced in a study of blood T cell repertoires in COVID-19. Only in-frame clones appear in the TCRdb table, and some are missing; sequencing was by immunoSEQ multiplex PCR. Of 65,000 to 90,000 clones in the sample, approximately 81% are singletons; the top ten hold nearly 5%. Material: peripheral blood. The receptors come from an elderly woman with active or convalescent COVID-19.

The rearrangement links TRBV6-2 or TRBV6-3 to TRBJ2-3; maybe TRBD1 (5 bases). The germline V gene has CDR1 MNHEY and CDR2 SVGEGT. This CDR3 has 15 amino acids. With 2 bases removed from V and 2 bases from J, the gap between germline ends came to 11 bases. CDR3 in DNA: TGTGCCAGCAGTTACAGGGGATCTACCACAGATACGCAGTATTTT. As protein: CASSYRGSTTDTQYF.

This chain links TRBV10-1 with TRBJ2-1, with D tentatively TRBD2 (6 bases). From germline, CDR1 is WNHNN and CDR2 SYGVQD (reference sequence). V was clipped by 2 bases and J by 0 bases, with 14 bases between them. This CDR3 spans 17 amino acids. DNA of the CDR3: TGCGCCAGCAGTGAGACGCACTCTAGCGCCTCCTACAATGAGCAGTTCTTC. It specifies CASSETHSSASYNEQFF.

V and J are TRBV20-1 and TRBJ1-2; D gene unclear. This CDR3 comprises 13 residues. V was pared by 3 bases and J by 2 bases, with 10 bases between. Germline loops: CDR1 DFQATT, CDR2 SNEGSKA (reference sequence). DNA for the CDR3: TGCAGTGCTAGTTCTCCCAGAAACTATGGCTACACCTTC. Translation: CSASSPRNYGYTF.

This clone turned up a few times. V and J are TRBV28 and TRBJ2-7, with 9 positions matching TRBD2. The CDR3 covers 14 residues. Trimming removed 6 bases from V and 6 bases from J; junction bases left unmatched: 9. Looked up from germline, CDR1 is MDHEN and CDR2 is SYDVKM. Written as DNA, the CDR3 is TGTGCCAGCAGCTCCGGCTTGCGGGGGGGCGAGCAGTACTTC. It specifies CASSSGLRGGEQYF.

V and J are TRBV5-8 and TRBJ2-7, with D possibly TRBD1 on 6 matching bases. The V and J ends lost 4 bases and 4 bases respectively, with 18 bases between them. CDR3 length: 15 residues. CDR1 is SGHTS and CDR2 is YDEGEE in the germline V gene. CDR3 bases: TGTGCCAGCAGCCCGATCGCAGGGGCGACTTACGAGCAGTACTTC. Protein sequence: CASSPIAGATYEQYF.

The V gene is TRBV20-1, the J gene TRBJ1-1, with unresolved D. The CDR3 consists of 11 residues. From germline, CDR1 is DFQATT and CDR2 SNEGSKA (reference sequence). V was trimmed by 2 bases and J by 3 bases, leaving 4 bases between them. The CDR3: CSARQDTEAFF. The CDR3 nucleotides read TGCAGTGCTAGACAGGACACTGAAGCTTTCTTT.

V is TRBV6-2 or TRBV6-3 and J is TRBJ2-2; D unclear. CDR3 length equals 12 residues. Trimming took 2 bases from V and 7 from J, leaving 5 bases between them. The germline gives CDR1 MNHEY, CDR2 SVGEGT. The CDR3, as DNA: TGTGCCAGCAGTTACCGTGTCGGGGAGCTGTTTTTT. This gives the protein CASSYRVGELFF.

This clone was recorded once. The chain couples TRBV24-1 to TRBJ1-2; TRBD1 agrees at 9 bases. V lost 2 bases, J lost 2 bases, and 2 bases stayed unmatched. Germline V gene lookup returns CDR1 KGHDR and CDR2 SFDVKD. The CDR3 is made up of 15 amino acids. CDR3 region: CATSDSGQGNYGYTF. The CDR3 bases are TGTGCCACCAGTGATTCGGGACAGGGAAACTATGGCTACACCTTC.

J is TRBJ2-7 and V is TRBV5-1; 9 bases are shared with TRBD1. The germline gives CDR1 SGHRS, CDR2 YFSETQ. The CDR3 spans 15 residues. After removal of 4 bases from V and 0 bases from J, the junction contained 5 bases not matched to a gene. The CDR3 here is CASSPRTGDSYEQYF. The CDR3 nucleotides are TGCGCCAGCAGCCCCCGGACAGGGGACTCCTACGAGCAGTACTTC.

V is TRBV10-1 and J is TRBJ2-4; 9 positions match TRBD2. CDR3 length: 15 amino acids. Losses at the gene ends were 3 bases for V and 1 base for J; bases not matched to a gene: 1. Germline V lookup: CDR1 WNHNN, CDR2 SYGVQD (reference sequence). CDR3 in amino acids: CASSDGLAAKNIQYF. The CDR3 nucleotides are TGCGCCAGCAGTGACGGACTAGCGGCCAAAAACATTCAGTACTTC.

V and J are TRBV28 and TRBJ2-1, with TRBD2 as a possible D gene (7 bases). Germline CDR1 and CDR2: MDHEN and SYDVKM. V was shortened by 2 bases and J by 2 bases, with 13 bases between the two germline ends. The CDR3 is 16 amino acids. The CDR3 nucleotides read TGTGCCAGCAGTTTAGTTGGCGGGGGCGCCTACAATGAGCAGTTCTTC. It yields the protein CASSLVGGGAYNEQFF. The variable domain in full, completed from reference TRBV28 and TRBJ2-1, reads DVKVTQSSRYLVKRTGEKVFLECVQDMDHENMFWYRQDPGLGLRLIYFSYDVKMKEKGDIPEGYSVSREKKERFSLILESASTNQTSMYLCASSLVGGGAYNEQFFGPGTRLTVL.

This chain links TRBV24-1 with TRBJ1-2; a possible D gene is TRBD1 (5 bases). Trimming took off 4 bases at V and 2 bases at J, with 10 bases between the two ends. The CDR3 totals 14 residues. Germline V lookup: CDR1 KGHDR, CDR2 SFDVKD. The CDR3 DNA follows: TGTGCCACCAGTGAATCCTACAGGAACTATGGCTACACCTTC. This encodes CATSESYRNYGYTF.

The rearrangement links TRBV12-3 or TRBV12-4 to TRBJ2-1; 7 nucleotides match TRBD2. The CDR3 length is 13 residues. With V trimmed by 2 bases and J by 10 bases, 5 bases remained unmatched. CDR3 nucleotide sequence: TGTGCCAGCAGTTTACCCCCGCGGGAGGAGCAGTTCTTC. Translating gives CASSLPPREEQFF.

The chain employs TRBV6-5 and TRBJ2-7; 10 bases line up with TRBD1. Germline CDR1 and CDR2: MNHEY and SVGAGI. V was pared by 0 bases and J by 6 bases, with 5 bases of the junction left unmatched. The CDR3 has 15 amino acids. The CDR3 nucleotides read TGTGCCAGCAGTTACTCGGGACAGGGGCGGTCCGAGCAGTACTTC. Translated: CASSYSGQGRSEQYF.

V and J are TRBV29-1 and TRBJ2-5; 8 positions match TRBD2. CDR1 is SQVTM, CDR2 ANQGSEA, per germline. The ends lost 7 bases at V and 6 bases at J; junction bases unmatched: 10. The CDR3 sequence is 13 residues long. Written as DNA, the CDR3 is TGCAGCGACGACGGGGGGGGCAGGCAGACCCAGTACTTC. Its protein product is CSDDGGGRQTQYF.

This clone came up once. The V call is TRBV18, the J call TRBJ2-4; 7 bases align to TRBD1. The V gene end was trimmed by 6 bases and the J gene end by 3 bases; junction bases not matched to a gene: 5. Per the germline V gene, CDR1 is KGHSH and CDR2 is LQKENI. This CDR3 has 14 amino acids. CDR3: CASSGQKDKNIQYF. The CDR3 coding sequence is TGTGCCAGCTCGGGACAGAAAGACAAAAACATTCAGTACTTC.

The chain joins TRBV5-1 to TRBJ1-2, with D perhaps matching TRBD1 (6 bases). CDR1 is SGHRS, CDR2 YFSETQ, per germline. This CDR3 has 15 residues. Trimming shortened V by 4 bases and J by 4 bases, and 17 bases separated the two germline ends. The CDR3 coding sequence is TGCGCCAGCAGCCTGGACGGGGCAGGGGCCTATGGCTACACCTTC. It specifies CASSLDGAGAYGYTF.

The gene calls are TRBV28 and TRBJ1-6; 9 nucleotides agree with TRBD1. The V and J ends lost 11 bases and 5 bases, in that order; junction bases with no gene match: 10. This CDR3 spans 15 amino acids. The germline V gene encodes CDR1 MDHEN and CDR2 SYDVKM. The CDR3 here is CAGQTGGTDNSPLHF. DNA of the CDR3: TGTGCCGGTCAAACAGGGGGCACAGATAATTCACCCCTCCACTTT.

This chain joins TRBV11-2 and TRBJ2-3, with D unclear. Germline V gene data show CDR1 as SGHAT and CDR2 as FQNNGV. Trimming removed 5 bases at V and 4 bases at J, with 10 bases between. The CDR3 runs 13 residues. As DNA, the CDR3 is TGTGCCAGCAGCCAATTCGTAGCAGATACGCAGTATTTT. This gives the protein CASSQFVADTQYF. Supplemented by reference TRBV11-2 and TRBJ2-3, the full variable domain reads EAGVAQSPRYKIIEKRQSVAFWCNPISGHATLYWYQQILGQGPKLLIQFQNNGVVDDSQLPKDRFSAERLKGVDSTLKIQPAKLEDSAVYLCASSQFVADTQYFGPGTRLTVL.

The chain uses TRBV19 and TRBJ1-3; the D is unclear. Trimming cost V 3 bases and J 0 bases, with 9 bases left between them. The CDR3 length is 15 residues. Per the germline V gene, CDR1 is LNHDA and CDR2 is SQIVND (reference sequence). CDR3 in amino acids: CASSMEPSSGNTIYF. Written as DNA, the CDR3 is TGTGCCAGTAGTATGGAGCCTTCCTCTGGAAACACCATATATTTT.

The CDR3, as DNA: TGTGCCAGTAGATCAGGGGAGTATAGCAATCAGCCCCAGCATTTT. Translating gives CASRSGEYSNQPQHF. The V call is TRBV19, the J call TRBJ1-5; TRBD1 might be the D (6 bases). This CDR3 has 15 residues. The V end was cut by 6 bases, the J end by 0 bases, with 12 bases between. From germline, CDR1 is LNHDA and CDR2 SQIVND (reference sequence).

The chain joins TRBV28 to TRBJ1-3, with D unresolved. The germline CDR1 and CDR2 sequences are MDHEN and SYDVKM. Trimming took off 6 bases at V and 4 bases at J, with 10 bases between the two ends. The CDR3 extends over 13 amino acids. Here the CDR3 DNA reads TGTGCCAGCAGGGCAGGTATCGGAAACACCATATATTTT. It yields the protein CASRAGIGNTIYF.

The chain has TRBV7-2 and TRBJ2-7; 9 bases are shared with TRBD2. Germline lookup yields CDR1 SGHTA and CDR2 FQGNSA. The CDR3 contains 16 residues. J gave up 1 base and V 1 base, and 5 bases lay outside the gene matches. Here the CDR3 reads CASSLVAGGISYEQYF. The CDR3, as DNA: TGTGCCAGCAGCTTAGTGGCGGGAGGGATATCCTACGAGCAGTACTTC. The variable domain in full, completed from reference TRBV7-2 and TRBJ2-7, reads GAGVSQSPSNKVTEKGKDVELRCDPISGHTALYWYRQSLGQGLEFLIYFQGNSAPDKSGLPSDRFSAERTGGSVSTLTIQRTQQEDSAVYLCASSLVAGGISYEQYFGPGTRLTVT.

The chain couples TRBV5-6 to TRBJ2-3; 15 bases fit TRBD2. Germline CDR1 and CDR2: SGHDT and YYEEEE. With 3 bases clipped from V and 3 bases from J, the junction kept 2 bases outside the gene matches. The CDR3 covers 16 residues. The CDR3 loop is CASSYGLAGGTDTQYF. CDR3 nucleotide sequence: TGTGCCAGCAGCTACGGACTAGCGGGGGGGACAGATACGCAGTATTTT.

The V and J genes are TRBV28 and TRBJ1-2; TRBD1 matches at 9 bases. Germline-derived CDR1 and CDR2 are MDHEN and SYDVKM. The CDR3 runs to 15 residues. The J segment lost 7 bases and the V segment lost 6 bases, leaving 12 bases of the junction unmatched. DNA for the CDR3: TGTGCCAGCAGCCCAGGGACAGGGCAACTGAGTGGCTACACCTTC. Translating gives CASSPGTGQLSGYTF.

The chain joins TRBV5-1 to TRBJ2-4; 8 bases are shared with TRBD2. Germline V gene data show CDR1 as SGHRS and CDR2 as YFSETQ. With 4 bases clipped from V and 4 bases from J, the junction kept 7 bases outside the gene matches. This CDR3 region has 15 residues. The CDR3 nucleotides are TGCGCCAGCAGCGACGAGAGCGGGGGAAAAAACATTCAGTACTTC. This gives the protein CASSDESGGKNIQYF.

This chain's CDR3 is CASTPKGSGTAQTTQYF. In DNA form, the CDR3 reads TGTGCCAGCACTCCAAAGGGTAGCGGTACCGCACAGACTACGCAGTATTTT. The J gene is TRBJ2-3, the V gene TRBV7-2; tentative D call: TRBD2 (6 bases). Germline V CDR1 and CDR2: SGHTA, FQGNSA. The length of the CDR3 is 17 residues. V lost 7 bases, J lost 8 bases, and 28 bases lay in between.

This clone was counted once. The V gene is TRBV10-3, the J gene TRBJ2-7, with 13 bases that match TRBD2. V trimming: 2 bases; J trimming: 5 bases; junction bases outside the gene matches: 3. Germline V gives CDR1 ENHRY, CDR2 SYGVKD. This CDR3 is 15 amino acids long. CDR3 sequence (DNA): TGTGCCATCAGTGAGAGGACTAGCGGGAGTAACGAGCAGTACTTC. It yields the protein CAISERTSGSNEQYF.

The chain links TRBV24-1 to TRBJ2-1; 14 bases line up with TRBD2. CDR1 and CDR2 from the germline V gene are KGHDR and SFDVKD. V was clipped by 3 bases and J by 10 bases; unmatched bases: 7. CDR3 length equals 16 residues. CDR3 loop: CATSDPGLAGEVEQFF. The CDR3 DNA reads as TGTGCCACCAGTGATCCGGGACTAGCGGGAGAAGTAGAGCAGTTCTTC.

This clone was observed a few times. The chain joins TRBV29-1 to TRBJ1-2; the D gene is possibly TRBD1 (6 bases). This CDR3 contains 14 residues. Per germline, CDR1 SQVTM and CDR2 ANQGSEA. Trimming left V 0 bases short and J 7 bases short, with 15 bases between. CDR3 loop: CSVEDRGGSAGYTF. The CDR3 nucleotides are TGCAGCGTTGAAGACCGAGGGGGATCGGCTGGCTACACCTTC.

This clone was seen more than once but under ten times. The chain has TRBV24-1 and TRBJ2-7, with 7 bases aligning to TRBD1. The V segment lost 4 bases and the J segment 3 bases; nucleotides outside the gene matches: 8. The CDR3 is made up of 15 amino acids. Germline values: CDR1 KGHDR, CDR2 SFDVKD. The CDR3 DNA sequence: TGTGCCACCAGTGAGGCAGGGGGTAAGGACTACGAGCAGTACTTC. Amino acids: CATSEAGGKDYEQYF.